This T cell receptor (beta chain) was sequenced during a study of PD-1 blockade in classical Hodgkin lymphoma. V was cut by 7 bases and J by 5 bases, with 16 bases left in between. Germline assignment: CDR1 SGHNT and CDR2 YENEEA. The CDR3 spans 14 residues. Study-wide points: Still unresolved is the cause of the repertoire differences, which may be disease activity or prior therapy. Some patients started nivolumab under 1 year after ASCT, and they were excluded.

This clone was counted only a few times. No antigen is known for it. All the patients suffered relapse after autologous stem cell transplantation, and brentuximab vedotin exposure differed. Assay used: immunoSEQ multiplex PCR; TCRdb lists only in-frame clones, some missing. The data contain 95,000 to 100,000 clones, 75% to 90% of them singletons. The source is a human donor with classical Hodgkin lymphoma. The specimen comprised peripheral blood mononuclear cells (PBMCs), sampled before the second cycle of nivolumab. The rearrangement links TRBV11-3 to TRBJ2-3, with a weak D call TRBD2 (5 bases). DNA for the CDR3: TGTGCCAGCATCATTAGCGCCCCTAGAGATACGCAGTATTTT. Residues: CASIISAPRDTQYF.